The 19 T cell receptor beta chains below come from one sample, sequenced in a study of radiotherapy plus CTLA-4 blockade in lung cancer. The data were produced by immunoSEQ multiplex PCR, yet TCRdb's version contains in-frame clones alone and is incomplete. The profile shows more than 25,000 clones, less than 80% of them singletons. The sequencing used peripheral blood, collected from a patient treated with radiotherapy plus ipilimumab. The receptors were gathered from a human donor with non-small cell lung cancer who had stable disease on radiotherapy plus ipilimumab.

This rearrangement joins TRBV25-1 to TRBJ2-6, with a possible D match to TRBD2 (5 bases). Germline loops: CDR1 MGHDK, CDR2 SYGVNS. V lost 1 base to trimming and J lost 0 bases, with 7 bases between them. CDR3 length: 16 amino acids. CDR3 protein: CASSESGSSGANVLTF. For the CDR3, the DNA is TGTGCCAGCAGTGAATCTGGGAGCTCTGGGGCCAACGTCCTGACTTTC.

This chain connects TRBV9 to TRBJ1-1; D call uncertain. The CDR3 contains 15 residues. Germline V CDR1 and CDR2: SGDLS, YYNGEE. V was shortened by 2 bases and J by 7 bases, with 18 bases between the two germline ends. This CDR3 reads CASSVRPSGQLEAFF. Here the CDR3 DNA reads TGTGCCAGCAGCGTCCGCCCAAGTGGGCAGCTTGAAGCTTTCTTT.

This sequence joins TRBV6-1 and TRBJ1-2; D is possibly TRBD1 (6 bases). Trimming shortened V by 2 bases and J by 1 base, and 11 bases separated the two germline ends. The CDR3 runs to 15 residues. Germline CDR1 and CDR2: MNHNS and SASEGT. This chain's CDR3 is CASSERGGHNYGYTF. The CDR3 DNA sequence: TGTGCCAGCAGTGAACGTGGGGGCCATAACTATGGCTACACCTTC.

The rearrangement joins TRBV30 to TRBJ1-1, with D perhaps TRBD1 (6 bases). CDR1 and CDR2 (germline): GTSNPN, SVGIG (reference sequence). The CDR3 sequence is 14 residues long. V gave up 2 bases and J gave up 1 base, with 11 bases separating them. The DNA of the CDR3 is TGTGCCTGGAGTTACAGGGAGAGGAACACTGAAGCTTTCTTT. Its translation: CAWSYRERNTEAFF. The full variable domain, completed using reference TRBV30 and TRBJ1-1, is SQTIHQWPATLVQPVGSPLSLECTVEGTSNPNLYWYRQAAGRGLQLLFYSVGIGQISSEVPQNLSASRPQDRQFILSSKKLLLSDSGFYLCAWSYRERNTEAFFGQGTRLTVV.

This clone was detected once. The chain recombines TRBV28 with TRBJ1-5; D is uncertain. V was clipped by 5 bases and J by 5 bases, with 4 bases between them. The CDR3 has 11 amino acids. Looked up from germline, CDR1 is MDHEN and CDR2 is SYDVKM. The chain's CDR3 is CASSPDQPQHF. The CDR3 bases are TGTGCCAGCAGTCCAGATCAGCCCCAGCATTTT. Supplemented by reference TRBV28 and TRBJ1-5, the full variable domain reads DVKVTQSSRYLVKRTGEKVFLECVQDMDHENMFWYRQDPGLGLRLIYFSYDVKMKEKGDIPEGYSVSREKKERFSLILESASTNQTSMYLCASSPDQPQHFGDGTRLSIL.

The chain has TRBV5-1 and TRBJ1-2; the D gene is possibly TRBD1 (5 bases). Germline V gene data show CDR1 as SGHRS and CDR2 as YFSETQ. This CDR3 is built from 14 residues. V was cut by 5 bases and J by 0 bases, with 11 bases left in between. Here the CDR3 DNA reads TGCGCCAGCAGTCAGACAGCTTCTAACTATGGCTACACCTTC. Amino acid sequence: CASSQTASNYGYTF.

The chain carries TRBV15 and TRBJ1-1, with D hard to call. From germline, CDR1 is LNHNV and CDR2 YYDKDF (reference sequence). The CDR3 consists of 15 residues. With 0 bases removed from V and 4 bases from J, the gap between germline ends came to 12 bases. CDR3 residues: CATSREGSGFTEAFF. In DNA form, the CDR3 reads TGTGCCACCAGCAGAGAAGGGTCAGGATTCACTGAAGCTTTCTTT.

This clone came up once. The CDR3 is CSAITGYGYTF. CDR3 sequence (DNA): TGCAGTGCCATAACAGGGTATGGCTACACCTTC. This chain links TRBV20-1 with TRBJ1-2; TRBD1 is a possible D gene (6 bases). Deletions cut 6 bases from V and 5 bases from J, with 10 bases between. There are 11 residues in the CDR3. Germline values: CDR1 DFQATT, CDR2 SNEGSKA (reference sequence).

The chain carries TRBV9 and TRBJ1-1, with D tentatively TRBD1 (6 bases). This CDR3 region has 16 residues. CDR1 is SGDLS and CDR2 is YYNGEE in the germline V gene. The ends were cut back, 0 bases at V and 0 bases at J, with 12 bases in the middle. The DNA of the CDR3 is TGTGCCAGCAGCGTAGCTGCGGGGGCCGTGAACACTGAAGCTTTCTTT. This gives the protein CASSVAAGAVNTEAFF.

The chain is built from TRBV10-3 and TRBJ2-5; 10 nucleotides match TRBD2. The CDR3 is 15 amino acids. Germline assignment: CDR1 ENHRY and CDR2 SYGVKD. After removal of 3 bases from V and 11 bases from J, the junction contained 12 bases not matched to a gene. The CDR3 sequence is CAISDQLAGTLEQYF. In nucleotides, the CDR3 is TGTGCCATCAGTGATCAACTAGCGGGGACCTTAGAGCAGTACTTC.

The rearrangement uses TRBV2 and TRBJ1-1; D gene uncertain. The CDR3 loop spans 12 amino acids. V lost 7 bases to trimming and J lost 3 bases, with 9 bases between them. Germline V gene data show CDR1 as SNHLY and CDR2 as FYNNEI. CDR3 coding DNA: TGTGCCAGCAATCGGGTGGACACTGAAGCTTTCTTT. This sequence encodes CASNRVDTEAFF.

The chain carries TRBV14 and TRBJ1-3; TRBD1 is a possible D gene (5 bases). Germline CDR1 and CDR2: SGHDN and FVKESK. The CDR3 extends over 15 amino acids. V lost 4 bases, J lost 2 bases, and 12 bases lay in between. The CDR3 sequence: CASSPRWGAGNTIYF. The CDR3 DNA reads as TGTGCCAGCAGCCCCAGATGGGGCGCTGGAAACACCATATATTTT.

The rearrangement uses TRBV11-2 and TRBJ2-7, with a weak D call TRBD1 (6 bases). Germline CDR1 is SGHAT and CDR2 is FQNNGV. Trimming took off 3 bases at V and 5 bases at J, with 17 bases between the two ends. CDR3 length: 15 residues. CDR3 amino acids: CASSFGGYRVNEQYV. The CDR3 bases are TGTGCCAGCAGCTTCGGTGGGTACAGGGTTAACGAGCAGTACGTC.

V and J are TRBV6-5 and TRBJ1-2; no definite D call. Between the trimmed V and J ends, which lost 0 bases and 8 bases, there was a span of 10 bases. Germline V lookup: CDR1 MNHEY, CDR2 SVGAGI. The CDR3 is 13 amino acids. The CDR3 here is CASSYSADGGYTF. CDR3 in DNA: TGTGCCAGCAGTTACTCCGCGGATGGAGGCTACACCTTC.

V gene TRBV29-1 combines with J gene TRBJ2-2; 9 bases match TRBD2. V trimming: 6 bases; J trimming: 6 bases; junction bases outside the gene matches: 14. CDR3 length equals 16 residues. The germline V gene encodes CDR1 SQVTM and CDR2 ANQGSEA. CDR3 in amino acids: CSVDRSGGGASGELFF. CDR3 nucleotides: TGCAGCGTGGACCGGAGTGGCGGGGGGGCCTCCGGGGAGCTGTTTTTT.

The chain combines TRBV6-5 with TRBJ1-4; D not certain. V was shortened by 5 bases and J by 0 bases, with 7 bases between the two germline ends. Germline V gene sequence: CDR1 MNHEY, CDR2 SVGAGI. This CDR3 comprises 14 residues. CDR3 coding DNA: TGTGCCAGCAGTACAAGTGCAACTAATGAAAAACTGTTTTTT. Translating gives CASSTSATNEKLFF.

The chain carries TRBV10-2 and TRBJ2-7; 10 nucleotides line up with TRBD1. Germline V lookup: CDR1 WSHSY, CDR2 SAAADI. V dropped 6 bases and J dropped 7; count of bases not matched to a gene: 18. CDR3 length equals 17 residues. CDR3 in DNA: TGCGCCAGCAGCGATGAAAGGGACAGGGGACAACGTTATGAGCAGTACTTC. It specifies CASSDERDRGQRYEQYF.

The chain recombines TRBV6-1 with TRBJ1-3; 7 bases are a match to TRBD1. Trimming took 4 bases from V and 4 from J; bases not matched to a gene: 10. The germline CDR1 and CDR2 sequences are MNHNS and SASEGT. The CDR3 length is 16 residues. CDR3 DNA: TGTGCCAGCAGTGTAACGACAGGGCTTTCAGGAAACACCATATATTTT. It encodes CASSVTTGLSGNTIYF.

This clone occurred a few times. V gene TRBV7-2 combines with J gene TRBJ1-3; D is perhaps TRBD1 (5 bases). V was shortened by 5 bases and J by 0 bases, with 11 bases between the two germline ends. Germline assignment: CDR1 SGHTA and CDR2 FQGNSA. CDR3 size: 15 residues. CDR3: CASSRDHYSGNTIYF. Here the CDR3 DNA reads TGTGCCAGCAGCCGGGACCACTACTCTGGAAACACCATATATTTT.